Presented here are 8 T cell receptor beta chains from one specimen sequenced in a study of spatial heterogeneity in lung cancer. Time point in this sample: blood at routine non-recurrence follow-up after resection. Via MiXCR, TCRdb re-called the 5' RACE reads, giving one row per CDR3 protein. Of about 41,000 distinct CDR3 sequences in the sample, 10% were seen once. Sample: PBMCs, taken at follow-up. The receptors derive from a female donor with early-stage non-small cell lung cancer.

This clonotype has at least ten counts. The chain combines TRBV7-2 with TRBJ2-2; D call uncertain. Deletions cut 1 base from V and 1 base from J, with 4 bases between. This CDR3 region has 14 residues. Germline values: CDR1 SGHTA, CDR2 FQGNSA. CDR3: CASSLVWNTGELFF. In DNA form, the CDR3 reads TGTGCCAGCAGCTTAGTCTGGAACACCGGGGAGCTGTTTTTT.

The table lists this clonotype with many counts. This chain uses TRBV9 with TRBJ1-6; a weak D match, TRBD1 (6 bases). V was cut by 0 bases and J by 10 bases, with 14 bases left in between. The CDR3 length is 15 residues. Germline loops: CDR1 SGDLS, CDR2 YYNGEE. CDR3 in DNA: TGTGCCAGCAGCGTAGAGGGACACAATCAGTCACCCCTCCACTTT. Protein: CASSVEGHNQSPLHF.

This clonotype has ten or more counts. This chain uses TRBV7-9 with TRBJ1-1; 10 bases align to TRBD1. Germline V lookup: CDR1 SEHNR, CDR2 FQNEAQ (reference sequence). CDR3 length: 17 amino acids. The J segment lost 0 bases and the V segment lost 0 bases, leaving 4 bases of the junction unmatched. This CDR3 is CASSLARDRGMNTEAFF. The CDR3 region has the DNA TGTGCCAGCAGCTTAGCGCGGGACAGGGGCATGAACACTGAAGCTTTCTTT.

The chain joins TRBV7-3 to TRBJ2-2; 9 bases are a match to TRBD1. Per the germline V gene, CDR1 is SGHTA and CDR2 is FQGTGA. V trimming: 5 bases; J trimming: 2 bases; junction bases outside the gene matches: 6. The CDR3 sequence is 16 residues long. The CDR3 nucleotides are TGTGCCAGCAGCCTCACAGGGGGCGCAAACACCGGGGAGCTGTTTTTT. Protein product: CASSLTGGANTGELFF.

This clonotype showed up many times. This chain links TRBV7-2 with TRBJ2-7; TRBD1 matches 9 bases. Germline CDR1 is SGHTA and CDR2 is FQGNSA. The CDR3 has 12 residues. Trimming removed 6 bases from V and 5 bases from J; junction bases left unmatched: 2. CDR3 in DNA: TGTGCCAGCAGGGGGACAGGGCACGAGCAGTACTTC. Protein product: CASRGTGHEQYF.

This clonotype has a handful of counts. The chain carries TRBV6-2 or TRBV6-3 and TRBJ2-7; 9 positions agree with TRBD1. Trimming took 8 bases from V and 0 from J; bases not matched to a gene: 5. The germline CDR1 and CDR2 sequences are MNHEY and SVGEGT. This CDR3 has 14 residues. The CDR3 bases are TGTGCCAGCGTCGGGACAGGGAGCTCCTACGAGCAGTACTTC. This encodes CASVGTGSSYEQYF.

The rearrangement uses TRBV4-1 and TRBJ2-7, with no clear D. From germline, CDR1 is MGHRA and CDR2 YSYEKL. The germline V and J ends were trimmed by 3 bases and 5 bases, with 8 bases remaining between them. The CDR3 totals 12 residues. The DNA of the CDR3 is TGCGCCAGCAGCCACATTAGGGACGAGCAGTACTTC. The encoded protein is CASSHIRDEQYF.

V gene TRBV21-1 combines with J gene TRBJ2-3. TRBV21-1 is a listed pseudogene. The CDR3 has 14 amino acids. The DNA for the CDR3 is TGTGCCAGCAGCAAGCCAACTTTGAGGATGGCGCAGTATTTT. Its protein is CASSKPTLRMAQYF.